This TCR beta chain was found in a study of shared clonotypes between healthy human individuals. Study at large: There were three CD4 naive, three CD4 memory, two CD8 naive and one CD8 memory plates per donor. Study observations and caveats: Around 5.3% of naive CD4 clonotypes were shared across four donors. Generation probabilities were higher for clonotypes shared across all four sorted-subset donors than for unshared ones.

Authors' methods: Junction-only immunoSEQ data arrived without quality scores, meaning filtering differed. The repertoire was sequenced with immunoSEQ multiplex PCR; TCRdb's copy has only in-frame clones and lacks some. The V and J calls and the clone size are those of that table, but D and trimming were determined from the DNA. The data show millions of clones, with 85% to 95% seen just once and around 0.14% held by the top ten. Points on this clone: Its antigen is undetermined.

V trimming: 6 bases; J trimming: 6 bases; junction bases outside the gene matches: 16. This CDR3 is 17 amino acids long. In germline, CDR1 is SGHNT, CDR2 YYREEE (reference sequence). This receptor was obtained from a young man in good health. The gene calls are TRBV5-4 and TRBJ2-2; 8 bases are shared with TRBD1. The sequenced sample consisted of naive CD4+ T cells sorted from blood. Subset: CD45RA+ positively selected. The CDR3 DNA follows: TGTGCCAGCAACCCCGTGGCAGGGGGCGCCCCTGCCGGGGAGCTGTTTTTT. Translating gives CASNPVAGGAPAGELFF.